This T cell receptor beta chain was identified in a study of blood T cell repertoires in COVID-19. Study overall: The United States, Italy and Spain provided the acute and convalescent COVID-19 samples. In each case, the material was cDNA or gDNA derived from T cells, B-cell-depleted T cells, or PBMCs.

The length of the CDR3 is 15 residues. Germline V gene sequence: CDR1 KGHSH, CDR2 LQKENI. Trimming cost V 3 bases and J 0 bases, with 10 bases left between them. Authors' processing steps: Reference gene primer amplification yielded estimated nucleated cell counts. Generated by immunoSEQ multiplex PCR, the TCRdb table keeps only in-frame clones and is missing some. The V and J calls and clone size were taken over from that table, and D and trimming were inferred from the DNA. The sample records about 95,000 clones, approximately 84% being singletons. This chain uses TRBV18 with TRBJ2-3; maybe TRBD1 (6 bases). The sample comprised peripheral blood. This sequence was found in an elderly man with active or convalescent COVID-19. CDR3 bases: TGTGCCAGCTCACCGGGACACCAAAGCACAGATACGCAGTATTTT. As protein: CASSPGHQSTDTQYF. Using reference TRBV18 and TRBJ2-3 for the parts outside the CDR3, the full variable domain is NAGVMQNPRHLVRRRGQEARLRCSPMKGHSHVYWYRQLPEEGLKFMVYLQKENIIDESGMPKERFSAEFPKEGPSILRIQQVVRGDSAAYFCASSPGHQSTDTQYFGPGTRLTVL.